The rows below give T cell receptor beta chains drawn from one sample of a study of blood T cell repertoires in COVID-19. The method was immunoSEQ multiplex PCR; TCRdb's version includes in-frame clones alone and lacks a portion of them. The sample has about 59,000 clones, 90% seen once; the top ten hold about a sixth. The material sequenced was peripheral blood. The receptors were sampled from a man older than 75 with acute or convalescent COVID-19. Each CDR3 is given with its conserved first and last residue. D genes are given only for firm matches. Rows give clone size only sometimes, using once, few, many, or a class for an expanded clone.

clone_size j_call d_call v_call cdr3_length cdr3_aa cdr3_nt
once TRBJ1-5 . TRBV6-1 13 CASSEWGAQPQHF TGTGCCAGCAGTGAGTGGGGAGCCCAGCCCCAGCATTTT
few TRBJ2-5 TRBD2 TRBV27 14 CASRRDYNQETQYF TGTGCCAGCAGGCGGGACTATAACCAAGAGACCCAGTACTTC
. TRBJ1-5 . TRBV30 14 CAWSPGQANQPQHF TGTGCCTGGAGTCCAGGACAAGCCAATCAGCCCCAGCATTTT
. TRBJ2-7 . TRBV5-1 12 CASSGGLSEQYF TGCGCCAGCAGCGGAGGGCTTAGCGAGCAGTACTTC
. TRBJ2-2 TRBD1 TRBV5-4 16 CASRKRTGIDTGELFF TGTGCCAGCAGGAAACGGACAGGGATAGACACCGGGGAGCTGTTTTTT
. TRBJ1-5 . TRBV7-6 14 CASSLDWTDQPQHF TGTGCCAGCAGCTTAGACTGGACAGATCAGCCCCAGCATTTT
. TRBJ2-1 . TRBV19 14 CASSLRGRLGEQFF TGTGCCAGTAGTTTGCGGGGTCGGTTGGGTGAGCAGTTCTTC
once TRBJ2-7 TRBD2 TRBV7-9 13 CASSRGTTYEQYF TGTGCCAGCAGTCGCGGGACTACCTACGAGCAGTACTTC
. TRBJ1-1 . TRBV2 15 CASNNARGGYTEAFF TGTGCCAGCAATAACGCCCGGGGGGGGTACACTGAAGCTTTCTTT
. TRBJ1-2 . TRBV3-1/TRBV3-2 16 CASSQGRQGAYYGYTF TGTGCCAGCAGCCAAGGACGGCAAGGGGCCTATTATGGCTACACCTTC
. TRBJ1-6 TRBD1 TRBV5-1 18 CASSSAGTGLGGGTPLHF TGCGCCAGCAGCTCAGCCGGGACAGGGCTTGGAGGGGGGACACCCCTCCACTTT
. TRBJ2-2 TRBD2 TRBV3-1/TRBV3-2 15 CASSRLAGGTGELFF TGTGCCAGCAGCCGACTAGCGGGGGGGACCGGGGAGCTGTTTTTT
. TRBJ2-7 TRBD2 TRBV7-2 15 CASSLRAGTTYEQYF TGTGCCAGCAGCTTAAGAGCGGGGACTACATACGAGCAGTACTTC
. TRBJ1-1 . TRBV2 14 CASLPGPSNTEAFF TGTGCCAGCCTCCCAGGTCCGTCGAACACTGAAGCTTTCTTT
. TRBJ1-4 . TRBV29-1 12 CSVRSSNEKLFF TGCAGCGTACGCAGTTCTAATGAAAAACTGTTTTTT
once TRBJ1-4 . TRBV25-1 12 CASSPRGEKLFF TGTGCCAGCTCGCCCCGGGGTGAAAAACTGTTTTTT
. TRBJ1-5 . TRBV2 16 CASSASGGGSNQPQHF TGTGCCAGCAGCGCCTCGGGGGGGGGTAGCAATCAGCCCCAGCATTTT